These T cell receptor beta chains were read from a single sample in a study of T-cell reconstitution after alpha-beta-depleted transplantation in children. TCRdb reprocessed the PCR reads via MiXCR and lists one record per CDR3 protein. This sample has 490,000 or so distinct CDR3 sequences, with around 12% found just once. The sample consisted of PBMCs from the stem cell graft donor, taken from the stem cell graft. The receptor set was obtained from a human donor who donated a stem cell graft to a child with combined immunodeficiency. Both conserved end residues are part of each CDR3. The D gene is left open where the match is weak. Clone size is not always given. Where it is, it says once, few, many or a class for expanded clones.

V,J,D,size,DNA,CDR3
TRBV5-1,TRBJ1-1,TRBD1,few,TGCGCCACCCATACAGGGGCCGGGAACACTGAAGCTTTCTTT,CATHTGAGNTEAFF
TRBV6-2/TRBV6-3,TRBJ1-5,TRBD1,many,TGTGCCAGCAAACAGGGGGCTGGGCAGCCCCAGCATTTT,CASKQGAGQPQHF
TRBV11-2,TRBJ1-2,.,.,TGTGCCAGCAGCTTAGAAAGGGGCCACTATGGCTACACCTTC,CASSLERGHYGYTF
TRBV5-1,TRBJ2-1,TRBD2,many,TGCGCCAGCAGCTCCGGGACTAGCCTAAGTGAGCAGTTCTTC,CASSSGTSLSEQFF
TRBV9,TRBJ2-7,.,.,TGTGCCAGCAGCGTAGCTACTGGGGAGGATGGCTCCTACGAGCAGTACTTC,CASSVATGEDGSYEQYF
TRBV24-1,TRBJ1-5,.,many,TGTGCCACCAGTCCCAGGAGCAATCAGCCCCAGCATTTT,CATSPRSNQPQHF
TRBV4-1,TRBJ2-5,TRBD2,.,TGCGCCAGCAGCCGGCTAGCGGGAGGGCCAGGAGAGACCCAGTACTTC,CASSRLAGGPGETQYF
TRBV6-5,TRBJ1-2,.,many,TGTGCCAGCAGTTCGTATGCCAGAGATTATCGCTACACCTTC,CASSSYARDYRYTF
TRBV5-1,TRBJ1-1,.,few,TGCGCCAGCAGCTTGGGATGGGGGACACACTTAGAAGCTTTCTTT,CASSLGWGTHLEAFF
TRBV7-9,TRBJ1-6,.,few,TGTGCCAGCACCTTTGATAAGGCCGGGGGGAACTCACCCCTCCACTTT,CASTFDKAGGNSPLHF
TRBV12-3/TRBV12-4,TRBJ2-1,.,many,TGTGCCAGCAGTTTGCATACCTACAATGAGCAGTTCTTC,CASSLHTYNEQFF
TRBV5-1,TRBJ2-1,.,.,TGCGCCAGCAGCTTGTTGGGGACACAGTGGGGAAATGGTGAGCAGTTCTTC,CASSLLGTQWGNGEQFF
TRBV28,TRBJ2-3,.,.,TGTGCCAGCAGTCCTTCACTATCGGGAGGCACAGATACGCAGTATTTT,CASSPSLSGGTDTQYF
TRBV20-1,TRBJ2-2,.,.,TGCAGTGCTAGAGGAAGTCCGACGAACACCGGGGAGCTGTTTTTT,CSARGSPTNTGELFF
TRBV12-3/TRBV12-4,TRBJ2-7,TRBD2,many,TGTGCCAGCAGTTTTCCGGGACTAGCGGGAGCCACCTACGAGCAGTACTTC,CASSFPGLAGATYEQYF
TRBV4-2,TRBJ2-4,.,.,TGTGCCAGCAGCCAAGTAGGCCCGGACCTGCTAGCCAAAAACATTCAGTACTTC,CASSQVGPDLLAKNIQYF
TRBV11-2,TRBJ2-6,TRBD1,few,TGTGCCAGCAGCTACGACAGGGCTGGGGCCAACGTCCTGACTTTC,CASSYDRAGANVLTF
TRBV12-3/TRBV12-4,TRBJ2-4,TRBD1,.,TGTGCCAGCAAGCTACAGGGGTGGGGGGCCAAAAACATTCAGTACTTC,CASKLQGWGAKNIQYF
TRBV4-3,TRBJ2-7,TRBD2,few,TGCGCCAGCAGCCCGGCTAGCGGAGGCGACGAGCAGTACTTC,CASSPASGGDEQYF
TRBV7-6,TRBJ2-1,.,few,TGTGCCAGCAGCTTAACTAGGGGGGGGGTTATCAATGAGCAGTTCTTC,CASSLTRGGVINEQFF
TRBV28,TRBJ2-2,TRBD1,.,TGTGCCATCAGGAAACGAACCCGGACAGGCGGTACCGGGGAGCTGTTTTTT,CAIRKRTRTGGTGELFF
TRBV12-3/TRBV12-4,TRBJ2-3,.,many,TGTGCCAGCAGTTTTGACACGTGGGGCCTGGGGTACAATGAGGGGACGAATACGCAGTATTTT,CASSFDTWGLGYNEGTNTQYF
TRBV28,TRBJ2-3,TRBD2,.,TGTGCCAGCAGTTTAATCGCGGGAGAGACCACAGATACGCAGTATTTT,CASSLIAGETTDTQYF
TRBV7-3,TRBJ2-3,.,many,TGTGCCAGCAGATCTAGCGGCACAGATACGCAGTATTTT,CASRSSGTDTQYF
TRBV4-3,TRBJ2-7,.,many,TGCGCCAGCAGCCAAGTGGTGGCAGGTCCTTACTACGAGCAGTACTTC,CASSQVVAGPYYEQYF
TRBV29-1,TRBJ2-1,.,many,TGCAGCGTTGATGTCTACAATGAGCAGTTCTTC,CSVDVYNEQFF
TRBV6-5,TRBJ2-7,.,many,TGTGCCAGCAGTTCCAGGGTTTACTCCTACGAGCAGTACTTC,CASSSRVYSYEQYF
TRBV7-9,TRBJ1-2,.,.,TGTGCCAGCAGCTTATCTGAAGGCTCTGGTGGCTACACCTTC,CASSLSEGSGGYTF
TRBV19,TRBJ2-1,TRBD2,.,TGTGCCAGCCGGGAGCTAGCGGGGCTCAATGAGCAGTTCTTC,CASRELAGLNEQFF
TRBV20-1,TRBJ2-3,.,.,TGCAGTGCCCCCAACAGGGAAGGCAGTTTCACAGATACGCAGTATTTT,CSAPNREGSFTDTQYF
TRBV6-2/TRBV6-3,TRBJ2-1,TRBD2,.,TGTGCCAGCAGTCCTAATATCGGGACTAGCGGTAACAATGAGCAGTTCTTC,CASSPNIGTSGNNEQFF
TRBV12-3/TRBV12-4,TRBJ2-5,TRBD2,few,TGTGCCAGCAGTTTGTGGCGCGGGAGAGGAGAGGAGACCCAGTACTTC,CASSLWRGRGEETQYF
TRBV20-1,TRBJ2-5,.,few,TGCAGTGCTGGAGTGGCGGGTCAAGAGACCCAGTACTTC,CSAGVAGQETQYF
TRBV9,TRBJ2-2,.,.,TGTGCCAGCAACAAAGGGGCGGATAACACCGGGGAGCTGTTTTTT,CASNKGADNTGELFF
TRBV29-1,TRBJ2-3,.,few,TGCAGCGTTGGGCTTTTTGGTACGCAGTATTTT,CSVGLFGTQYF
TRBV30,TRBJ2-3,.,few,TGTGCCTGGAGTGTACTCGGACTATTGTCAGATACGCAGTATTTT,CAWSVLGLLSDTQYF
TRBV15,TRBJ1-4,.,few,TGTGCCACCAGCAGGGGCTCGACAACTAATGAAAAACTGTTTTTT,CATSRGSTTNEKLFF
TRBV12-3/TRBV12-4,TRBJ2-2,.,few,TGTGCCAGCCTATCCGGGACAAGTAACACCGGGGAGCTGTTTTTT,CASLSGTSNTGELFF
TRBV6-2/TRBV6-3,TRBJ2-7,.,few,TGTGCCAGCAGAACAGACAGCCCCCTCGAGCAGTACTTC,CASRTDSPLEQYF
TRBV7-9,TRBJ1-2,TRBD1,few,TGTGCCAGCCTAGTTGGAGGGGGCATGGGCTATGGCTACACCTTC,CASLVGGGMGYGYTF
TRBV20-1,TRBJ1-1,.,many,TGCAGTGCTAGAGTTTCGGGAGGGACTGAAGCTTTCTTT,CSARVSGGTEAFF
TRBV27,TRBJ2-7,TRBD2,.,TGTGCCAGCAGTTTATCTCCCAGCGGGAGCTCCTACGAGCAGTACTTC,CASSLSPSGSSYEQYF
TRBV5-5,TRBJ2-5,TRBD1,many,TGTGCCAGCAGCTTAGGACAGGGTCTAGGTCAAGAGACCCAGTACTTC,CASSLGQGLGQETQYF